The subject of this entry is one T cell receptor beta chain. The antigen this receptor binds is unknown. No much larger clone is present one base from it, and per-base qualities are unavailable. TCRbeta CDR3 regions were amplified from genomic DNA using the immunoSEQ Assay, a bias-controlled multiplex PCR. The authors' pipeline ran thus. The number of nucleated cells in each sample was estimated from the amplification of reference gene primers within the assay. Sequence reads were collapsed and filtered to measure the absolute abundance of every unique TCRbeta CDR3 rearrangement. For each sample, productive Simpson clonality was calculated as the square root of Simpson's diversity index over productive rearrangements. Held by TCRdb, this immuneACCESS table contains in-frame sequences only and omits some clones. Under half of the omission traces to an unresolved V gene where checked; the cause of the rest is unknown. V and J calls and clone size follow that table, whereas D and trimming were derived from the DNA. The sample table contains some 250,000 clones; only one count was recorded for 80% to 85% of them. The top ten clonotypes cover about 2.9% of the sample.

The sample originates from a study of blood T cell repertoires in COVID-19 (dated by TCRdb to 2020 to 2021). With regard to the full study: Samples covering the acute and convalescent phases of COVID-19 were provided by collaborators in the United States, Italy and Spain. The material from the prospective study consisted of cDNA or gDNA derived from T cells, B-cell-depleted T cells, or PBMCs. Deeply sampled blood TCRbeta repertoires from subjects exposed to, actively infected with, or recovered from COVID-19 were included in the dataset. The repertoires were released in a freely available public database intended as a resource for research on the immune response to SARS-CoV-2. Samples came from the ongoing ImmuneRACE study (first 160 participants) plus 1,254 subjects from 6 global collaborators. A de-identified subject ID, COVID-19 status, age in years and sex were almost always included in the sample metadata. Where HLA class I and class II types were available, the types were taken from metadata supplied by the sample provider, not from assay-based typing. Points the paper makes about the study in general: How much clinical and demographic metadata was included differed by source and by participant, and the metadata was provided uncurated.

Each collaborating institution followed its own protocols to collect whole blood in K2EDTA tubes. For TCRbeta analysis, collaborators shipped samples in one of three forms: frozen whole blood, isolated PBMCs, or DNA extracted from either of those sample types. Reading from cysteine to phenylalanine, the CDR3 counts 16 amino acids. CDR3 DNA is the only sequence kept; it has 48 bases, read in frame from the first base. The germline V gene provides CDR1 MNHNS and CDR2 SASEGT. Trimming removed 4 bases from V and 2 bases from J, leaving 15 bases between the germline ends. Material for sequencing was peripheral blood. The sequence came from a woman in her sixties or seventies with active or convalescent COVID-19. The chain joins TRBV6-1 to TRBJ1-5; D gene: possibly TRBD1, on 6 matching bases. The CDR3 protein is CASSVDLGQRNQPQHF. The nucleotide sequence is given as TGTGCCAGCAGTGTAGATCTTGGACAGCGCAATCAGCCCCAGCATTTT.